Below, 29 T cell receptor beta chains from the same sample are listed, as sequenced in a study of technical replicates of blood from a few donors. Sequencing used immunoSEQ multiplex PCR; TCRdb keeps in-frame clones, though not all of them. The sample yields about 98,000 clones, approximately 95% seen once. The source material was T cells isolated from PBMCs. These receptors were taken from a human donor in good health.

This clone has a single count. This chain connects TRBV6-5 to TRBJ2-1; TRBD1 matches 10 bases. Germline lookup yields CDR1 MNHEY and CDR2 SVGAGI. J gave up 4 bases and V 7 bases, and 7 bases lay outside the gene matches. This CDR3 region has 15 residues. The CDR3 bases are TGTGCCAGCACCCCCGGGACAGGGGCTTACAATGAGCAGTTCTTC. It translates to CASTPGTGAYNEQFF.

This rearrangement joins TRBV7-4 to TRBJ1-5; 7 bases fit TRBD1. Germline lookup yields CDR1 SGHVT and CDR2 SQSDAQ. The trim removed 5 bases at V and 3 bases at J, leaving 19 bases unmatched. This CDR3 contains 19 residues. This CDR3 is CASSPDRETVILANQPQHF. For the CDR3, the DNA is TGTGCCAGCAGCCCCGACAGGGAAACCGTCATACTTGCCAATCAGCCCCAGCATTTT.

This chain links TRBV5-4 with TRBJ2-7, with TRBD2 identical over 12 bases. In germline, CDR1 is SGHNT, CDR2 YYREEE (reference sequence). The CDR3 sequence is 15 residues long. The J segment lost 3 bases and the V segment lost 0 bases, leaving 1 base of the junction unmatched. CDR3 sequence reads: CASSLELAGGYEQYF. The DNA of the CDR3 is TGTGCCAGCAGCTTGGAACTAGCGGGGGGCTACGAGCAGTACTTC.

The CDR3 coding sequence is TGTGCCAGCAGCTTACTGACGGGAGGGGTAGGTGAGCAGTTCTTC. It translates to CASSLLTGGVGEQFF. V usage is TRBV7-3 and J usage is TRBJ2-1, with 8 bases aligning to TRBD2. Per germline, CDR1 SGHTA and CDR2 FQGTGA. This CDR3 region has 15 residues. Trimming cost V 2 bases and J 9 bases; bases outside gene matches: 9. Combining the CDR3 with reference TRBV7-3 and TRBJ2-1 gives the whole variable domain GAGVSQTPSNKVTEKGKYVELRCDPISGHTALYWYRQSLGQGPEFLIYFQGTGAADDSGLPNDRFFAVRPEGSVSTLKIQRTERGDSAVYLCASSLLTGGVGEQFFGPGTRLTVL.

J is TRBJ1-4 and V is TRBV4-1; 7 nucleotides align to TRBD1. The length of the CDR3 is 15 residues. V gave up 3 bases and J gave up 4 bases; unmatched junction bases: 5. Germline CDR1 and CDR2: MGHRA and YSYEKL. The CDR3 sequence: CASSHEGQSNEKLFF. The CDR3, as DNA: TGCGCCAGCAGCCATGAGGGACAGAGTAATGAAAAACTGTTTTTT.

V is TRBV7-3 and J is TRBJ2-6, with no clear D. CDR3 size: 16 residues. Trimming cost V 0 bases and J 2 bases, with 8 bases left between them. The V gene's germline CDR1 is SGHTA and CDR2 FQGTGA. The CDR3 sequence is CASSLTLEAGANVLTF. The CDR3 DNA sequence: TGTGCCAGCAGCTTAACTCTCGAGGCTGGGGCCAACGTCCTGACTTTC.

CDR3 protein: CSVGGGKDGNTIYF. CDR3 DNA sequence: TGCAGCGTTGGGGGGGGGAAGGATGGAAACACCATATATTTT. V and J are TRBV29-1 and TRBJ1-3, with D maybe TRBD1 (5 bases). The CDR3 spans 14 residues. The germline V gene has CDR1 SQVTM and CDR2 ANQGSEA. Trimming left V 4 bases short and J 3 bases short, with 13 bases between.

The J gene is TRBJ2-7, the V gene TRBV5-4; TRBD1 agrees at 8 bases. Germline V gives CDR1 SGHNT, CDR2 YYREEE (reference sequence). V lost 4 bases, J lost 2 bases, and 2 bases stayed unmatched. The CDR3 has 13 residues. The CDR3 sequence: CASSRDRPYEQYF. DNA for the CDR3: TGTGCCAGCAGCAGGGACAGGCCCTACGAGCAGTACTTC.

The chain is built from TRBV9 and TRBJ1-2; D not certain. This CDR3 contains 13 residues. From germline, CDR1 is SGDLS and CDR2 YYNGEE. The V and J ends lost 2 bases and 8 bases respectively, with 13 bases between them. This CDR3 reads CASSVGAFKGYTF. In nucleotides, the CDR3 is TGTGCCAGCAGCGTCGGAGCTTTTAAGGGCTACACCTTC.

Written as DNA, the CDR3 is TGTGCCTGGATCGGGACAGGAAGGGAGACCCAGTACTTC. It is translated as CAWIGTGRETQYF. The chain carries TRBV30 and TRBJ2-5; 8 bases are shared with TRBD1. Per the germline V gene, CDR1 is GTSNPN and CDR2 is SVGIG (reference sequence). The length of the CDR3 is 13 residues. The V and J ends lost 4 bases and 5 bases, in that order; junction bases with no gene match: 6.

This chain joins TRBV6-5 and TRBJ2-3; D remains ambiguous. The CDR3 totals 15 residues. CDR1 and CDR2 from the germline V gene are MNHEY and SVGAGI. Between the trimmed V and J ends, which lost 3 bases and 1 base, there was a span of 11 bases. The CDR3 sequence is CASSYSLPRTDTQYF. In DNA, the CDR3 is TGTGCCAGCAGTTATAGCCTCCCCCGCACAGATACGCAGTATTTT.

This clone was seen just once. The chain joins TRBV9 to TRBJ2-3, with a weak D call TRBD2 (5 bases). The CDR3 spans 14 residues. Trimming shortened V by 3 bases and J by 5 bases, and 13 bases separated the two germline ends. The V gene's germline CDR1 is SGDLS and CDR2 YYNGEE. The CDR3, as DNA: TGTGCCAGCAGCGCCGGTAGCGCGAGAGATACGCAGTATTTT. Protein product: CASSAGSARDTQYF.

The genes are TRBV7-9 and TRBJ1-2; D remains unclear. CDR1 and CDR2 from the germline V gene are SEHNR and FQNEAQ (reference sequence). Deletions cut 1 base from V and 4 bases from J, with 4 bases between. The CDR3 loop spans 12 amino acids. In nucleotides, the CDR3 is TGTGCCAGCAGCTTAGGGCTCTATGGCTACACCTTC. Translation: CASSLGLYGYTF.

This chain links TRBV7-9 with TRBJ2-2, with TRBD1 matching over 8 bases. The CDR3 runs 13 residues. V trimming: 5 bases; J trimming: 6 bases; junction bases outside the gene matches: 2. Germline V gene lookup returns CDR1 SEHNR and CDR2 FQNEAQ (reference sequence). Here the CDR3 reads CASSPQGAGELFF. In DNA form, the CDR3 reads TGTGCCAGCAGCCCACAGGGGGCCGGGGAGCTGTTTTTT.

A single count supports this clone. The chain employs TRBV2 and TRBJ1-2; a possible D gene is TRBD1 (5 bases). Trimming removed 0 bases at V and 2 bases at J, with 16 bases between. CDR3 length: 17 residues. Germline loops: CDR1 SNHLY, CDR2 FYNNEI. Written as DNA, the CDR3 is TGTGCCAGCAGTGAAGCGCTTCAGGGCCCCCTGAACTATGGCTACACCTTC. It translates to CASSEALQGPLNYGYTF. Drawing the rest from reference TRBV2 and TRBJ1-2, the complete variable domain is EPEVTQTPSHQVTQMGQEVILRCVPISNHLYFYWYRQILGQKVEFLVSFYNNEISEKSEIFDDQFSVERPDGSNFTLKIRSTKLEDSAMYFCASSEALQGPLNYGYTFGSGTRLTVV.

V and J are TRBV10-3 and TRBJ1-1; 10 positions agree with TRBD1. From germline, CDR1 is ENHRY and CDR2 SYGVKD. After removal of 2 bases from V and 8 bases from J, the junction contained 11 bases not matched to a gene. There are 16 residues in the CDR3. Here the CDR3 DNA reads TGTGCCATCAGTGAGCCAGATCGACAGGGGGCAGTCGAAGCTTTCTTT. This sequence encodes CAISEPDRQGAVEAFF.

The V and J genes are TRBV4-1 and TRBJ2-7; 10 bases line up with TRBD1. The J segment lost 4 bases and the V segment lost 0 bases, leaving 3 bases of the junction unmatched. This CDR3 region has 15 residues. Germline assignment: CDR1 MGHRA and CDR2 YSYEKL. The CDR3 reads CASSQEPGQGYEQYF. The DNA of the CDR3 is TGCGCCAGCAGCCAAGAGCCGGGACAGGGGTACGAGCAGTACTTC.

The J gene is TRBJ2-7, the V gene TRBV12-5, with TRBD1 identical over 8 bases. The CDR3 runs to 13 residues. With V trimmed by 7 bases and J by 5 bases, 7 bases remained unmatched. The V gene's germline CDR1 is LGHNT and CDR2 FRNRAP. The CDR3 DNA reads TGTGCTAGTGCCTGGCAGGGGGCCGACGAGCAGTACTTC. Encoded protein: CASAWQGADEQYF.

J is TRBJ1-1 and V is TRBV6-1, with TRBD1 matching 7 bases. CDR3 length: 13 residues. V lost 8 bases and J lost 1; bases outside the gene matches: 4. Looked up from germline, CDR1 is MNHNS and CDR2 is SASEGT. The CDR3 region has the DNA TGTGCCAGCGGGGACAGATGGAACACTGAAGCTTTCTTT. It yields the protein CASGDRWNTEAFF.

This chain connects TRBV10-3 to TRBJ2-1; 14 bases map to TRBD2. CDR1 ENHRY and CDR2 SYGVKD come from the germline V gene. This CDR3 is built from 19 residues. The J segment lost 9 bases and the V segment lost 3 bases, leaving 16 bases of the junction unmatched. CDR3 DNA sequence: TGTGCCATCAGTGATTTTGTGGGACAGGGGACTAGCGGGAGTAGTGAGCAGTTCTTC. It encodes CAISDFVGQGTSGSSEQFF.

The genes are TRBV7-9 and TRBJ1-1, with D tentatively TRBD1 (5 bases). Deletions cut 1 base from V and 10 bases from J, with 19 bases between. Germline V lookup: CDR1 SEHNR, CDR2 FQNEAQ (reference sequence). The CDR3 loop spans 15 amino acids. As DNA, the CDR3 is TGTGCCAGCAGCTTAGAGTCTTTGAGTTTGGGGCGAGCTTTCTTT. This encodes CASSLESLSLGRAFF.

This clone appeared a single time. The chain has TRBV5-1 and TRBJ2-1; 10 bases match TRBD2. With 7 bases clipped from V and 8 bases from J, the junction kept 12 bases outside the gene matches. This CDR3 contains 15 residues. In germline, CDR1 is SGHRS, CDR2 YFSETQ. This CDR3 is CASGGAGGGGDEQFF. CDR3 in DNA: TGCGCCAGCGGAGGAGCGGGAGGGGGGGGTGATGAGCAGTTCTTC.

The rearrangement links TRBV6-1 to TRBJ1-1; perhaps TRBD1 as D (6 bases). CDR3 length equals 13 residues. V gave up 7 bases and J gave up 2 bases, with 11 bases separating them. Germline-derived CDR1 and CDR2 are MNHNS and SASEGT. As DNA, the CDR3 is TGTGCCAGCACGGACAGACCAAACACTGAAGCTTTCTTT. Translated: CASTDRPNTEAFF.

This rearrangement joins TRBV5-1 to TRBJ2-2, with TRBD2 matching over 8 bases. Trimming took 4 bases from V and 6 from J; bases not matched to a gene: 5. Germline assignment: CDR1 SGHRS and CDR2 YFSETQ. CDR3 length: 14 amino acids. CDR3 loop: CASSGTSGSGELFF. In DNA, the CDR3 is TGCGCCAGCAGCGGGACTAGTGGGTCCGGGGAGCTGTTTTTT.

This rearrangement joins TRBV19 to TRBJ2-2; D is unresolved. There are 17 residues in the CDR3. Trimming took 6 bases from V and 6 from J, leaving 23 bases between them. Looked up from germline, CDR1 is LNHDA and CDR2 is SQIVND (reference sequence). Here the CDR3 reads CASRLPGLQDLAGELFF. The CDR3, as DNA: TGTGCCAGTAGGCTACCGGGTCTTCAAGATCTGGCCGGGGAGCTGTTTTTT. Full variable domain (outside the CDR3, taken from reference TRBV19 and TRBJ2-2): DGGITQSPKYLFRKEGQNVTLSCEQNLNHDAMYWYRQDPGQGLRLIYYSQIVNDFQKGDIAEGYSVSREKKESFPLTVTSAQKNPTAFYLCASRLPGLQDLAGELFFGEGSRLTVL.

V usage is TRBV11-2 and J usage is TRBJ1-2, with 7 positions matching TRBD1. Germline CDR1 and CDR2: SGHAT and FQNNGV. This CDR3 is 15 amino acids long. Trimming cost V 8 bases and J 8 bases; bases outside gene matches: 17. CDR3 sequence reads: CASAEEGASARGYTF. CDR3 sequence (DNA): TGTGCCAGCGCCGAGGAGGGGGCGTCCGCAAGAGGCTACACCTTC. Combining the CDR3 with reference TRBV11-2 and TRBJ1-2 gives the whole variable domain EAGVAQSPRYKIIEKRQSVAFWCNPISGHATLYWYQQILGQGPKLLIQFQNNGVVDDSQLPKDRFSAERLKGVDSTLKIQPAKLEDSAVYLCASAEEGASARGYTFGSGTRLTVV.

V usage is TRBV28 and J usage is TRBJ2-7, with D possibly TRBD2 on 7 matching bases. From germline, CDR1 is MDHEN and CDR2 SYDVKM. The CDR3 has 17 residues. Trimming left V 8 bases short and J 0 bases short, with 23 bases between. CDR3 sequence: CASRGGGDYPSSYEQYF. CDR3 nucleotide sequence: TGTGCCAGCCGGGGAGGGGGTGACTATCCAAGCTCCTACGAGCAGTACTTC.

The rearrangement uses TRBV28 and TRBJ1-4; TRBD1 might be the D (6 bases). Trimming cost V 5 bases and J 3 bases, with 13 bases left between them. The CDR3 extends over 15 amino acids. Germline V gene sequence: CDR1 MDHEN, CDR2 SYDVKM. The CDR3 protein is CASSMYRVANEKLFF. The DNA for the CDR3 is TGTGCCAGCAGTATGTACAGGGTGGCTAATGAAAAACTGTTTTTT.

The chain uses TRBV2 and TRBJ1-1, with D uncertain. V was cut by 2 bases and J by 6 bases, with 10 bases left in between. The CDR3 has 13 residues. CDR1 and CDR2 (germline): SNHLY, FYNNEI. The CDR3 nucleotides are TGTGCCAGCAGTGAAAACATCCCCTCTGAAGCTTTCTTT. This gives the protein CASSENIPSEAFF. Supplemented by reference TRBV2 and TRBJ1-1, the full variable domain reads EPEVTQTPSHQVTQMGQEVILRCVPISNHLYFYWYRQILGQKVEFLVSFYNNEISEKSEIFDDQFSVERPDGSNFTLKIRSTKLEDSAMYFCASSENIPSEAFFGQGTRLTVV.